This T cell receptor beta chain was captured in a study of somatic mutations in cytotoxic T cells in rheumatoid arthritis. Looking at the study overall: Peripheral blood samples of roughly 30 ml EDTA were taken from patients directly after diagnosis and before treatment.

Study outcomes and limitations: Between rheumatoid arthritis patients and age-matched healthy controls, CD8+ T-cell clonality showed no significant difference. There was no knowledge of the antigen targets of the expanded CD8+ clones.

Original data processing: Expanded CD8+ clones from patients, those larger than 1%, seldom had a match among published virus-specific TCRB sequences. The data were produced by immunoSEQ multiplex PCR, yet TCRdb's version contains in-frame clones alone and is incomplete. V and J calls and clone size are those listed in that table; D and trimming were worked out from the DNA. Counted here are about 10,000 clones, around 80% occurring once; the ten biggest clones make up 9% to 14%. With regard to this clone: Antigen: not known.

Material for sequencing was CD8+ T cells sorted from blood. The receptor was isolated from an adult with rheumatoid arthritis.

This CDR3 reads CASSPRGAYGNTIYF. DNA for the CDR3: TGTGCCAGCAGTCCACGGGGGGCTTACGGAAACACCATATATTTT. The V gene is TRBV27, the J gene TRBJ1-3; weak D call: TRBD1 (6 bases). V gave up 5 bases and J gave up 4 bases, with 15 bases separating them. Germline V CDR1 and CDR2: MNHEY, SMNVEV (reference sequence). The CDR3 runs to 15 residues.